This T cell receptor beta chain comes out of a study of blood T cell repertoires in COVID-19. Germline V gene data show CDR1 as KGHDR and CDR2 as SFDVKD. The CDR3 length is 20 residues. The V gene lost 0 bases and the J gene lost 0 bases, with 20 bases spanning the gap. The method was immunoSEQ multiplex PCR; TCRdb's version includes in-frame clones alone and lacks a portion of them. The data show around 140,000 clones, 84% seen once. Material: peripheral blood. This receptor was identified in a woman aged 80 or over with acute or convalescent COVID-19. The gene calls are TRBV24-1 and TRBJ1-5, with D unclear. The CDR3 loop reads CATSDLYTWLPVYSNQPQHF. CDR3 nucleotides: TGTGCCACCAGTGATTTGTATACCTGGCTGCCCGTTTATAGCAATCAGCCCCAGCATTTT.